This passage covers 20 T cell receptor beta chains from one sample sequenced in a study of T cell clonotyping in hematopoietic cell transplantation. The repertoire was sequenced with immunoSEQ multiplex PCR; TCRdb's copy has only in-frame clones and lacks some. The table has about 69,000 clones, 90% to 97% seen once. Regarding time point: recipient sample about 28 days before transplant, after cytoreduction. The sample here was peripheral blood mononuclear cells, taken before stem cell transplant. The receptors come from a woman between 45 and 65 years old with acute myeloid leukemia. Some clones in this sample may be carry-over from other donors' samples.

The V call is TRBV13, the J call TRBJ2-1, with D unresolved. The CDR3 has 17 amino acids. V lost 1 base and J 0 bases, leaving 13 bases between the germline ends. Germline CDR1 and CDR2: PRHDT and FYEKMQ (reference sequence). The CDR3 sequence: CASSLVERQHSYNEQFF. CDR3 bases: TGTGCCAGCAGCTTAGTGGAACGCCAGCACTCCTACAATGAGCAGTTCTTC.

The CDR3 DNA reads as TGTGCCAGCGAGTACGAGCAGTTCATTCAGTACTTC. Amino acid sequence: CASEYEQFIQYF. This chain joins TRBV6-1 and TRBJ2-4; no clear D. Germline-derived CDR1 and CDR2 are MNHNS and SASEGT. There are 12 residues in the CDR3. V was shortened by 8 bases and J by 9 bases, with 14 bases between the two germline ends.

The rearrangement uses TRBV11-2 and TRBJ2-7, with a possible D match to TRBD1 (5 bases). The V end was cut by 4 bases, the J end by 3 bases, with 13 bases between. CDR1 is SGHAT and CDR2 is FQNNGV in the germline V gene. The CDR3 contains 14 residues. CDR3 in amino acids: CASSSLRAHYEQYF. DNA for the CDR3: TGTGCCAGCAGCTCGCTCAGGGCCCACTACGAGCAGTACTTC.

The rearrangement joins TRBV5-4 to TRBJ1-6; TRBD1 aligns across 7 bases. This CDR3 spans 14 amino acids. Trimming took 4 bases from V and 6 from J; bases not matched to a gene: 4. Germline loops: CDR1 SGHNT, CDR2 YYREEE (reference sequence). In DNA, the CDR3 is TGTGCCAGCAGCCGCCGGGACAGTAATTCACCCCTCCACTTT. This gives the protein CASSRRDSNSPLHF.

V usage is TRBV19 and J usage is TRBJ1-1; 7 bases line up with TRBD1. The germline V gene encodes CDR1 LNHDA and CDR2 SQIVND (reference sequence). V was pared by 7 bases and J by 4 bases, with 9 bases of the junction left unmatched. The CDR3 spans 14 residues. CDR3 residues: CASNNRGSGTEAFF. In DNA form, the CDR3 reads TGTGCCAGTAATAACAGGGGTTCGGGCACTGAAGCTTTCTTT. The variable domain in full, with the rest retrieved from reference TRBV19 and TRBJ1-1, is DGGITQSPKYLFRKEGQNVTLSCEQNLNHDAMYWYRQDPGQGLRLIYYSQIVNDFQKGDIAEGYSVSREKKESFPLTVTSAQKNPTAFYLCASNNRGSGTEAFFGQGTRLTVV.

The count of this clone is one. In DNA, the CDR3 is TGTGCCAGCAGTCAAGACCGACCCTCTGGAAACACCATATATTTT. It yields the protein CASSQDRPSGNTIYF. This chain connects TRBV2 to TRBJ1-3; D call uncertain. CDR3 length: 15 amino acids. V was trimmed by 5 bases and J by 0 bases, leaving 11 bases between them. Germline V gene lookup returns CDR1 SNHLY and CDR2 FYNNEI. Full variable domain (remainder filled in from reference TRBV2 and TRBJ1-3): EPEVTQTPSHQVTQMGQEVILRCVPISNHLYFYWYRQILGQKVEFLVSFYNNEISEKSEIFDDQFSVERPDGSNFTLKIRSTKLEDSAMYFCASSQDRPSGNTIYFGEGSWLTVV.

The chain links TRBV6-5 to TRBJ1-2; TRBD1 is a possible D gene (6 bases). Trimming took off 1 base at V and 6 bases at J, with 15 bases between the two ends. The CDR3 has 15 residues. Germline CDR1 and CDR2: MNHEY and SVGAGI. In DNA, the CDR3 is TGTGCCAGCAGTTACTTTAAGGGGGAGCGCCATGGCTACACCTTC. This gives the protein CASSYFKGERHGYTF.

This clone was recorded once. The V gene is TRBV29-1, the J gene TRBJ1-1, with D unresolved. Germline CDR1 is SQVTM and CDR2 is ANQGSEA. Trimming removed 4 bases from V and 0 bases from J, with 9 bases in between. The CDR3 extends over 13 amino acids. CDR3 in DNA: TGCAGCGTTGTAGAGCTATTGAACACTGAAGCTTTCTTT. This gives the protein CSVVELLNTEAFF.

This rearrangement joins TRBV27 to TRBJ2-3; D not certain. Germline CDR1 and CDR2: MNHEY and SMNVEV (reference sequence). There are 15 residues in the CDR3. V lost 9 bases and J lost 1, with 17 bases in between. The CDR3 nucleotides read TGTGCCAGTAGGCCCCGGGTCCGGGGCACAGATACGCAGTATTTT. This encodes CASRPRVRGTDTQYF.

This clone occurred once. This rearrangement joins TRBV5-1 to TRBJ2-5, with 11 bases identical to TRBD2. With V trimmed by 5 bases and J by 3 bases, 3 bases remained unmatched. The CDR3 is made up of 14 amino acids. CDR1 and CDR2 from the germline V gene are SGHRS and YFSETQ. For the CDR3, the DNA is TGCGCCAGCAGGCCACTAGCGGGAGAAGAGACCCAGTACTTC. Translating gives CASRPLAGEETQYF.

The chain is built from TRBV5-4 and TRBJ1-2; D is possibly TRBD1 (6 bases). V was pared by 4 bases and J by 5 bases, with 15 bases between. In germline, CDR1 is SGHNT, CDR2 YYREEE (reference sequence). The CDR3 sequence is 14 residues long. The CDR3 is CASSVDGQLYGYTF. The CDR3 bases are TGTGCCAGCAGCGTCGATGGACAGCTGTATGGCTACACCTTC. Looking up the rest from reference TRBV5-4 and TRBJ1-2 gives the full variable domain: ETGVTQSPTHLIKTRGQQVTLRCSSQSGHNTVSWYQQALGQGPQFIFQYYREEENGRGNFPPRFSGLQFPNYSSELNVNALELDDSALYLCASSVDGQLYGYTFGSGTRLTVV.

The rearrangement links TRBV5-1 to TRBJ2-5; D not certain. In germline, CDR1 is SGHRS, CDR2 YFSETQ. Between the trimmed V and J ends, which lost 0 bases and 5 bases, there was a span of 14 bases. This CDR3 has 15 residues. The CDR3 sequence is CASSLAATPDETQYF. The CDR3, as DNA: TGCGCCAGCAGCTTGGCCGCCACACCTGACGAGACCCAGTACTTC.

The CDR3 loop is CATDQGNNQPQHF. The CDR3 DNA reads as TGTGCCACAGACCAGGGTAACAATCAGCCCCAGCATTTT. This sequence joins TRBV15 and TRBJ1-5, with D perhaps TRBD1 (5 bases). CDR3 length: 13 residues. V lost 9 bases and J lost 3, with 12 bases in between. The germline V gene encodes CDR1 LNHNV and CDR2 YYDKDF (reference sequence).

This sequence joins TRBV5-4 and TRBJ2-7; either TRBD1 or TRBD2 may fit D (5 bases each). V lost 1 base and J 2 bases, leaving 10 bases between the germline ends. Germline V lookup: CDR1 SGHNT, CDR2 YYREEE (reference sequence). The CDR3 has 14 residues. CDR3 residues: CASSLRGGAYEQYF. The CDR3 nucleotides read TGTGCCAGCAGCTTGCGTGGGGGTGCCTACGAGCAGTACTTC.

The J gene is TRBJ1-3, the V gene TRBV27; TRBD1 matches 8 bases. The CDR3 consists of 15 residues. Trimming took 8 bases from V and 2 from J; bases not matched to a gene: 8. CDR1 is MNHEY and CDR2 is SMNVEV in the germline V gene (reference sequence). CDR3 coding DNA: TGTGCCAGCGGCGCCTCGACAGGGGCTGGAAACACCATATATTTT. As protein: CASGASTGAGNTIYF.

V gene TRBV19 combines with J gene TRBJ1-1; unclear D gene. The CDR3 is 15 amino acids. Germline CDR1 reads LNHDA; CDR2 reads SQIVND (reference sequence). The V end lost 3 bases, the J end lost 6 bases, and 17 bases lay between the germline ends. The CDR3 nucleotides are TGTGCCAGTAGTATCAACTCGCGCCGTAGGGCTGAAGCTTTCTTT. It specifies CASSINSRRRAEAFF.

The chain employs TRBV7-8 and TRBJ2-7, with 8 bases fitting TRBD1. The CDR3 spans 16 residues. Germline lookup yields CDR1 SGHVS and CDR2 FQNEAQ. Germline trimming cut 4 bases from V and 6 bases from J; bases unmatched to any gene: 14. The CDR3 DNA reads TGTGCCAGCAGCTCAGGAATGACAGGGGTGTCAGGCGAGCAGTACTTC. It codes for CASSSGMTGVSGEQYF.

CDR3 sequence reads: CASSLGTGTTNTGELFF. In DNA, the CDR3 is TGTGCCAGCAGCTTAGGTACCGGGACTACCAACACCGGGGAGCTGTTTTTT. The chain joins TRBV11-2 to TRBJ2-2; 7 nucleotides line up with TRBD2. CDR1 and CDR2 from the germline V gene are SGHAT and FQNNGV. The CDR3 runs 17 residues. V shed 1 base, J shed 2 bases, and the junction held 7 bases outside the gene matches. Variable domain in full (rest from reference TRBV11-2 and TRBJ2-2): EAGVAQSPRYKIIEKRQSVAFWCNPISGHATLYWYQQILGQGPKLLIQFQNNGVVDDSQLPKDRFSAERLKGVDSTLKIQPAKLEDSAVYLCASSLGTGTTNTGELFFGEGSRLTVL.

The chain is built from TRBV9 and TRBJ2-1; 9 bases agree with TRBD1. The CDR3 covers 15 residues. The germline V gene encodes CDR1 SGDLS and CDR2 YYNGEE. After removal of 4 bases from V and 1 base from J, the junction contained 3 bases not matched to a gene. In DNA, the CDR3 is TGTGCCAGCAGCATACAGGGGGCGTCCTACAATGAGCAGTTCTTC. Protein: CASSIQGASYNEQFF.

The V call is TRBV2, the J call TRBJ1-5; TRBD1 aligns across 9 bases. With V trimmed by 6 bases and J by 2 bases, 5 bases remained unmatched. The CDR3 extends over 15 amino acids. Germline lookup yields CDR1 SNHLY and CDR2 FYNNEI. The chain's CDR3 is CASSQDRGGNQPQHF. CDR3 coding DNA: TGTGCCAGCAGCCAAGACAGGGGGGGCAATCAGCCCCAGCATTTT.